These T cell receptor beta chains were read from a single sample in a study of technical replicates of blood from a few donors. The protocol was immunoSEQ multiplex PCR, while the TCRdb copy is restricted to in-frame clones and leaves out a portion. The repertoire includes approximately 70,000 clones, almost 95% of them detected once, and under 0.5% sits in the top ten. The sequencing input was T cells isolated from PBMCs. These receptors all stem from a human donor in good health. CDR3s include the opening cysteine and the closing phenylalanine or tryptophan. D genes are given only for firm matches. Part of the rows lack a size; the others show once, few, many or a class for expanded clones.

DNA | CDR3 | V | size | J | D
TGTGCCAGCAGCGACGGGACTCTCAATGAGCAGTTCTTC | CASSDGTLNEQFF | TRBV9 | NA | TRBJ2-1 | NA
TGTGCTATTTACAGGGTTCCTTCCGGGGAGCTGTTTTTT | CAIYRVPSGELFF | TRBV7-7 | NA | TRBJ2-2 | NA
TGTGCCAGCAGCTTTAATACAGGGGGTACCGAGGCTTTCTTT | CASSFNTGGTEAFF | TRBV7-2 | NA | TRBJ1-1 | TRBD1
TGTGCCAGCCGGGGGTACGAGCAGTACTTC | CASRGYEQYF | TRBV2 | once | TRBJ2-7 | NA
TGCAGTGCTCACAGGGGGAATGGCTACACCTTC | CSAHRGNGYTF | TRBV20-1 | few | TRBJ1-2 | TRBD1
TGCAGCGTTGCCAGCGCGATGTCGTTTTTCTACAATGAGCAGTTCTTC | CSVASAMSFFYNEQFF | TRBV29-1 | NA | TRBJ2-1 | NA
TGTGCCAGCAGGCCACAGGGGGCAAGCAATCAGCCCCAGCATTTT | CASRPQGASNQPQHF | TRBV6-5 | NA | TRBJ1-5 | TRBD1
TGTGCCAGCTCACCATTTTTGGGAGGCGCAACTAATGAAAAACTGTTTTTT | CASSPFLGGATNEKLFF | TRBV18 | NA | TRBJ1-4 | NA
TGTGCCAGCAGCTCACCAGGGGGCCGGGGCTATGGCTACACCTTC | CASSSPGGRGYGYTF | TRBV28 | NA | TRBJ1-2 | TRBD1
TGTGCCAGCAGCCGTACAGGGGATCAAGATCAGCCCCAGCATTTT | CASSRTGDQDQPQHF | TRBV9 | NA | TRBJ1-5 | TRBD1
TGTGCCAGCAGTTTCACAGGGGACGGCAATCAGCCCCAGCATTTT | CASSFTGDGNQPQHF | TRBV28 | NA | TRBJ1-5 | TRBD1
TGTGCCAGCAGTGTGACAGGGACCACCGGGGAGCTGTTTTTT | CASSVTGTTGELFF | TRBV25-1 | NA | TRBJ2-2 | TRBD1
TGTGCCAGCAGCGATACTGACTCTTACGAGCAGTACTTC | CASSDTDSYEQYF | TRBV11-3 | NA | TRBJ2-7 | NA
TGCAGCGCCCTCCCGGGTGGGGAGTACGAGCAGTACTTC | CSALPGGEYEQYF | TRBV29-1 | NA | TRBJ2-7 | NA
TGTGCCAGCAGTTTAGGACAGGGGGAGACCCAGTACTTC | CASSLGQGETQYF | TRBV27 | NA | TRBJ2-5 | TRBD1
TGTGCCAGCAGCTTAGAGGCGGGTCGCGGCATGGGCGAGCAGTACTTC | CASSLEAGRGMGEQYF | TRBV7-6 | NA | TRBJ2-7 | NA
TGCGCCAGCAGCCAAGACTGGGGAGAGTTCCGTCAGCCCCAGCATTTT | CASSQDWGEFRQPQHF | TRBV4-1 | NA | TRBJ1-5 | NA
TGTGCCAGCAGCCAGGGGGGTTTTCAGGGGACTGAAGCTTTCTTT | CASSQGGFQGTEAFF | TRBV7-8 | NA | TRBJ1-1 | TRBD1
TGTGCCAGCAGCCAGGGGAGGGGGGTTTCGTACAATGAGCAGTTCTTC | CASSQGRGVSYNEQFF | TRBV13 | NA | TRBJ2-1 | NA
TGTGCCAGTATGACGACAGAAGCCTATGGCTACACCTTC | CASMTTEAYGYTF | TRBV19 | NA | TRBJ1-2 | NA
TGTGCCAGCAGTTTTCAGGGGGCATCGGATACGCAGTATTTT | CASSFQGASDTQYF | TRBV27 | NA | TRBJ2-3 | TRBD1